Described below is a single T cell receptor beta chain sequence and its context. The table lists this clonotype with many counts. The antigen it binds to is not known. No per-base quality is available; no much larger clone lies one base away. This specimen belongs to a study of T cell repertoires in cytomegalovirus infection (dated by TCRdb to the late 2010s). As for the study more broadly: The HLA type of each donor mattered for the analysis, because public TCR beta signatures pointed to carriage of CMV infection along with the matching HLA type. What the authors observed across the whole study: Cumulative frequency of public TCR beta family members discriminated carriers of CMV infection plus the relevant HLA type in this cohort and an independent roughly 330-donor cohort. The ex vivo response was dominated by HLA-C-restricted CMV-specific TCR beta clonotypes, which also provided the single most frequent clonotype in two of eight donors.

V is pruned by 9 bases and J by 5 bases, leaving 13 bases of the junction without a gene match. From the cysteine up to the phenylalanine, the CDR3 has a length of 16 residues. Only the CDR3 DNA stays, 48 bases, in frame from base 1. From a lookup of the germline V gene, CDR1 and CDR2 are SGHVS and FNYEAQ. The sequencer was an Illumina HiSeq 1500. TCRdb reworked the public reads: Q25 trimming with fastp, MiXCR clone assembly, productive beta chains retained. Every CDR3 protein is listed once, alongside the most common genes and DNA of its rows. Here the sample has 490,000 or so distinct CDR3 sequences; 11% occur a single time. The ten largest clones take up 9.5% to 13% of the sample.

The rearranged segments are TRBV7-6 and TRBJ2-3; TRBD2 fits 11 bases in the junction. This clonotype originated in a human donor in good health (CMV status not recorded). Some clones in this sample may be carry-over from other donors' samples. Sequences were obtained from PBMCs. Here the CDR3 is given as CASTSGTSGPLDTQYF. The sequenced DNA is TGTGCCAGTACCTCCGGGACTAGCGGCCCCCTAGATACGCAGTATTTT.